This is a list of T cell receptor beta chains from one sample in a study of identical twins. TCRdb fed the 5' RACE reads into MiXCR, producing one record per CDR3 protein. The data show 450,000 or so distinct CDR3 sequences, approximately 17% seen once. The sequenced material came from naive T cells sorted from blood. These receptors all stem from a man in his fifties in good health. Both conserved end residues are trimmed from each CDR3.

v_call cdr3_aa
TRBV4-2 ASSQDRGGGYT
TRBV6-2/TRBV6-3 ASTKGSVRNTGSQY
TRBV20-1 SARAGPSNQPQH
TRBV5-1 ASRTSGLGETQY
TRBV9 ASSPRTSGELF
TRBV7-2 ASSLILEGGYGYT
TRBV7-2 ASSPGLAGGNEQF
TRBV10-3 AISVRLAGGTGELF
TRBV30 AWRGWDTQY
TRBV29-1 SVEDSGGGYT
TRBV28 ASSLWRDMNTEAF
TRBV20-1 SVREGQETQY
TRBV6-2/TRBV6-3 ASRGTGGNQPQH
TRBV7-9 ASSLNLAGTDEQY
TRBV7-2 ASLPGGLANTGELF
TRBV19 ASTPGAFDQPQH
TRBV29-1 SVRRGGRDEQY
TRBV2 ASSESRSSYEQY
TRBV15 ATSSSPLGSYEQY
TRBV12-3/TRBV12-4 ASSDRGLSIQY
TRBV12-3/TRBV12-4 ASSGRTGELF
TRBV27 ASSPSIGTVSYEQY
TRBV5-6 ASSPWTGGAGGYT
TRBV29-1 SVEDLLAGVTGELF
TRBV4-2 ASSQVWGTEQY
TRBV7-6 ASSLEAGEGEQY
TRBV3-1 ASTSGDRGKAF
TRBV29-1 SVEVFRNQETQY
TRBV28 ATMTGSNQPQH
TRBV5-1 ASSLLAGGNNEQF
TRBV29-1 SAAQGSGNQPQH
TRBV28 ASRLDRSYGYT
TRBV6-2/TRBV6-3 ASDEGANVLT
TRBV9 ASSVGQYTEAF
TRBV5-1 ASSLSLTNYGYT
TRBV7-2 ASSPGTYTGELF